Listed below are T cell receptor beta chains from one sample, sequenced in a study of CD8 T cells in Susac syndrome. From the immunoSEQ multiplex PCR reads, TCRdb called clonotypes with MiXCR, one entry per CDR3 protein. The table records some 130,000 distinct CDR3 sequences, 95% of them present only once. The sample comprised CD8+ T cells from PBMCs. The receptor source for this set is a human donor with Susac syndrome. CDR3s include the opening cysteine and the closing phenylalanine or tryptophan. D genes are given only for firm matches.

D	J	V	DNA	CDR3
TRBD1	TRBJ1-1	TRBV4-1	TGCGCCAGCAGCCAAGCGGACAGGCGTGCTTTCTTT	CASSQADRRAFF
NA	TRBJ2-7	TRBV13	TGTGCCAGCAGCTCCGAGGGGACTCACGAGCAGTACTTC	CASSSEGTHEQYF
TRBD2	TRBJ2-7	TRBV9	TGTGCCAGCAGCGTAGCGGGGGGGAACTACGAGCAGTACTTC	CASSVAGGNYEQYF
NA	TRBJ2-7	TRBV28	TGTGCCAGCAGTTCTGCGCACTGGGCCTACGAGCAGTACTTC	CASSSAHWAYEQYF
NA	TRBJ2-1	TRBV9	TGTGCCAGCAGCGCGACAGGCCCCGACACTGAGCAGTTCTTC	CASSATGPDTEQFF
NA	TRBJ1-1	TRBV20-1	TGCAGTGCCGCCAGGGGCGGGAACACTGAAGCTTTCTTT	CSAARGGNTEAFF
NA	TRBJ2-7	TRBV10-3	TGTGCCATCAGTGACAGCTCCTACGAGCAGTACTTC	CAISDSSYEQYF
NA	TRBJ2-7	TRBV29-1	TGCAGCGCTTGGGCCCGAAACGAGCAGTACTTC	CSAWARNEQYF
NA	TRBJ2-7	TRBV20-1	TGCAGTGCTAGAGCGGGGAGCCCCGAGCAGTACTTC	CSARAGSPEQYF
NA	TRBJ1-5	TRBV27	TGTGCCAGCAGTTCTTCAACCGGGGAGGATCAGCCCCAGCATTTT	CASSSSTGEDQPQHF